This is a list of T cell receptor beta chains from one sample in a study of T cell changes during pregnancy in multiple sclerosis. Produced via immunoSEQ multiplex PCR; TCRdb's table is partial and in-frame only. The sample lists tens of thousands of clones, roughly 90% occurring once. Sequencing used peripheral blood, obtained in the first trimester of pregnancy. The receptors originated from a female donor in good health, enrolled as a control in a pregnancy study. Both conserved end residues are trimmed from each CDR3. The D gene is left open where the match is weak. Rows give clone size only sometimes, using once, few, many, or a class for an expanded clone.

D: .
size: .
V: TRBV6-5
CDR3: ASSYDRGSEAF

D: TRBD2
size: .
V: TRBV6-5
CDR3: ASSKAGGPDEQF

D: TRBD1
size: .
V: TRBV5-1
CDR3: ASSLAAGGNNSPLH

D: TRBD1
size: .
V: TRBV9
CDR3: ASSVRGRASYEQY

D: .
size: .
V: TRBV29-1
CDR3: SVSQGNEQF

D: .
size: .
V: TRBV5-1
CDR3: ASSLAGGWGGEQY

D: TRBD1
size: .
V: TRBV27
CDR3: ASSFSGTAATNEKLF

D: TRBD1
size: .
V: TRBV7-2
CDR3: ASSHRQGYYGYT

D: TRBD1
size: .
V: TRBV5-1
CDR3: ASSPGTGRFNKAEAF

D: TRBD2
size: .
V: TRBV11-2
CDR3: ASSLVGGGKGNEQF

D: .
size: .
V: TRBV18
CDR3: ASSPSGRVGGEQF

D: TRBD2
size: .
V: TRBV10-1
CDR3: ASSESSMGLAANEQF

D: .
size: .
V: TRBV6-1
CDR3: ASSVRNTEAF

D: .
size: .
V: TRBV4-1
CDR3: ASSQFRERGYNEQF

D: .
size: .
V: TRBV15
CDR3: ATSRVRQDGYT

D: .
size: .
V: TRBV6-6
CDR3: ASSSEKRREQF

D: TRBD1
size: .
V: TRBV7-9
CDR3: ASRPDRVEGYT

D: TRBD2
size: .
V: TRBV5-6
CDR3: ASSRTSRSYEQY

D: .
size: .
V: TRBV19
CDR3: ASSIVSSETYEQY

D: .
size: .
V: TRBV27
CDR3: ASTGMGPDTGELF

D: TRBD2
size: once
V: TRBV18
CDR3: ASSPSGTYEQY